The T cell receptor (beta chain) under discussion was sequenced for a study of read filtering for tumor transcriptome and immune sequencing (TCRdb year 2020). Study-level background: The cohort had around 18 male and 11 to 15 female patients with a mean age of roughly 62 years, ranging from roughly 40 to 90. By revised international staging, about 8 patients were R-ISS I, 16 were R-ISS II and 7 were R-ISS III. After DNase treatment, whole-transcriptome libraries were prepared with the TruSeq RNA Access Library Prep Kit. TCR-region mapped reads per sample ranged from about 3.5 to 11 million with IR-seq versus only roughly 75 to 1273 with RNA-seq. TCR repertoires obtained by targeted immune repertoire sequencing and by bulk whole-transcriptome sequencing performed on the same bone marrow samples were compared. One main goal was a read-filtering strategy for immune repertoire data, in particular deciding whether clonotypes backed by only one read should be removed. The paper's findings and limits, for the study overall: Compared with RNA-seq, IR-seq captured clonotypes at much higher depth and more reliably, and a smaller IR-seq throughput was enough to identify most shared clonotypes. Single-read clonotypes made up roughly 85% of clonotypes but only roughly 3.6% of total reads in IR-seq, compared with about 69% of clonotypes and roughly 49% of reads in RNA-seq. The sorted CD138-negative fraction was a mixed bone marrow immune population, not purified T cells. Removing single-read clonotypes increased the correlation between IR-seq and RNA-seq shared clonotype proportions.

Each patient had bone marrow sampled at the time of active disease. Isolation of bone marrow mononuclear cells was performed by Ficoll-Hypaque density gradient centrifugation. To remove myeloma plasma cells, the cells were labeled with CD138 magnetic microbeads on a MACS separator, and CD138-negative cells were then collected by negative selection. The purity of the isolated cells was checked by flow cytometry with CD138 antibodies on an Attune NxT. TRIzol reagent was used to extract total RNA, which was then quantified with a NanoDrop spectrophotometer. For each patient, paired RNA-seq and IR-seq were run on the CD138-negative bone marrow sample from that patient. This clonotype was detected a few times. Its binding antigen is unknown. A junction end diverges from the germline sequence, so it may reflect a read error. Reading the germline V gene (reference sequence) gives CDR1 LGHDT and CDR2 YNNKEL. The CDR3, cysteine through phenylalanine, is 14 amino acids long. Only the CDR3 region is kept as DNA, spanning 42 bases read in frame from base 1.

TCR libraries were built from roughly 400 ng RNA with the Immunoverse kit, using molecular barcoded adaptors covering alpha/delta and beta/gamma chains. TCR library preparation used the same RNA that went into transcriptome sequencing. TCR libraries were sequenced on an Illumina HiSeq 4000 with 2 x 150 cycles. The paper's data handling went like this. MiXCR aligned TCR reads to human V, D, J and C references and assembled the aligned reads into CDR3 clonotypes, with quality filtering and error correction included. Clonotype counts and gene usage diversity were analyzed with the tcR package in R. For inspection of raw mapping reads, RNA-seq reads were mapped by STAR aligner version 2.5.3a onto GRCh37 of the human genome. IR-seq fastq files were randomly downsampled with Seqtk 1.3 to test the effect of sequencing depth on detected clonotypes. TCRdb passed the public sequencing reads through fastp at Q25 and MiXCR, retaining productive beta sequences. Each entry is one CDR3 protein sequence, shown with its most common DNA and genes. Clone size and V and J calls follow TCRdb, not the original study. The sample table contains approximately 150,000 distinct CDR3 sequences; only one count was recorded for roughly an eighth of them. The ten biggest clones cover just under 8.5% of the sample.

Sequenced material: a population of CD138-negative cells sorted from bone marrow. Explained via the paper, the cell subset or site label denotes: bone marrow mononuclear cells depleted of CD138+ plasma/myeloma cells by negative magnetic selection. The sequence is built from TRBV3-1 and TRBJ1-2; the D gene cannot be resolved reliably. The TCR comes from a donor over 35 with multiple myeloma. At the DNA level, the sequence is TGTGCCAGCAGCCCACCGGCAATCAACTATTGCTACACCTTC. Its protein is CASSPPAINYCYTF.